Listed here are 8 T cell receptor beta chains from one sample, sequenced in a study of tumor and adjacent non-tumor tissue in lung cancer. Three rounds of nested PCR, following a modified ARM-PCR protocol, produced the TCRbeta library. A single record per CDR3 protein comes from TCRdb applying MiXCR to the multiplex PCR reads. The data show 220,000 or so distinct CDR3 sequences, 60% to 85% seen once. No cell sorting was done before RNA was extracted from the tissue. The sample consisted of lung tumor tissue. Receptors originate from a man between 60 and 70 years old with non-small cell lung cancer.

V and J are TRBV20-1 and TRBJ2-7; 15 bases agree with TRBD2. V lost 6 bases and J lost 13; bases outside the gene matches: 13. The CDR3 sequence is 14 residues long. The germline V gene encodes CDR1 DFQATT and CDR2 SNEGSKA (reference sequence). The CDR3 spells CSARTSGRAYEYYF. The DNA for the CDR3 is TGCAGTGCCAGGACTAGCGGGAGGGCTTACGAGTACTACTTC.

Remarks on this clonotype: Germline and junction disagree at one end, which may indicate a read error. This chain links TRBV20-1 with TRBJ1-5; D is unresolved. The CDR3 extends over 13 amino acids. CDR1 DFQATT and CDR2 SNEGSKA come from the germline V gene (reference sequence). CDR3 DNA: TGCAGTGCTAGGTGGGCTAGCAATCAGTCCCAGCATTTT. Its translation: CSARWASNQSQHF.

As concerns this clonotype: Germline is not matched at one junction end, which may reflect a read error. The chain joins TRBV11-3 to TRBJ1-2, with a weak D call TRBD1 (6 bases). In germline, CDR1 is SGHNT, CDR2 YENEEA. The CDR3 length is 14 residues. The CDR3 spells CASSLDPQGWGYIF. Written as DNA, the CDR3 is TGTGCCAGCAGCTTAGATCCACAGGGTTGGGGCTACATCTTC.

The chain is built from TRBV12-3 or TRBV12-4 and TRBJ1-2, with 8 bases that match TRBD1. Germline trimming cut 6 bases from V and 8 bases from J; bases unmatched to any gene: 8. This CDR3 contains 13 residues. The CDR3 coding sequence is TGTGCCAGCAGGAAGGACAGGGAGGGCGGCTACACCTTC. Translation: CASRKDREGGYTF.

Points on this clonotype: In this CDR3 the conserved last residue, phenylalanine or tryptophan, is missing, so a read error is likely. The chain joins TRBV6-5 to TRBJ2-5, with D possibly called TRBD1 or TRBD2 (5 bases each). The CDR3 is 14 amino acids. Germline V gene data show CDR1 as MNHEY and CDR2 as SVGAGI. V was clipped by 5 bases and J by 9 bases, with 19 bases between them. CDR3 sequence reads: CASSDTGTAVAQYL. CDR3 sequence (DNA): TGTGCCAGCAGTGATACCGGGACCGCCGTGGCCCAGTACCTC.

As concerns this clonotype: Being one base from a much bigger clone, this may be a read error. This chain uses TRBV20-1 with TRBJ1-5; D ambiguous. Per germline, CDR1 DFQATT and CDR2 SNEGSKA (reference sequence). The CDR3 totals 12 residues. The CDR3 region is CSARVGNKPQHF. In DNA form, the CDR3 reads TGCAGTGCTAGGGTAGGCAATAAGCCCCAGCATTTT.

This chain's CDR3 is CASTQRGSGTEAFF. In DNA, the CDR3 is TGTGCCAGCACCCAAAGGGGCTCGGGCACTGAAGCTTTCTTT. The rearrangement links TRBV6-5 to TRBJ1-1, with D tentatively TRBD1 (5 bases). CDR3 length: 14 amino acids. The germline V and J ends were trimmed by 7 bases and 4 bases, with 16 bases remaining between them. Germline CDR1 MNHEY, CDR2 SVGAGI.

For this clonotype: A much larger clone differs from this one at a single base, so this may be a read error. The chain links TRBV6-5 to TRBJ1-3; tentatively, D is TRBD1 (5 bases). The V and J ends lost 6 bases and 0 bases respectively, with 12 bases between them. This CDR3 has 15 residues. In germline, CDR1 is MNHEY, CDR2 SVGAGI. The CDR3 protein is CASRPHRFSGNTIYF. The CDR3 bases are TGTGCCAGCAGACCACACAGGTTCTCTGGAAACACCATATATTTT.